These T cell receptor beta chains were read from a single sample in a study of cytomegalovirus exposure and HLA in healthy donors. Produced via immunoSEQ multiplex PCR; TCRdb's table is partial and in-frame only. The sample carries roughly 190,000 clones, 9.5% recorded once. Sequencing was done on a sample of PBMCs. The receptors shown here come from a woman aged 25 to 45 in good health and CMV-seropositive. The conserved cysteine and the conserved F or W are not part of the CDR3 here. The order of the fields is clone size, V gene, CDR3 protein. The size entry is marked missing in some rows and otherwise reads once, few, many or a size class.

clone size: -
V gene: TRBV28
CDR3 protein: ASSGTVSSYEQY

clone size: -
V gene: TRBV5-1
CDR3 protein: ASTLGETQY

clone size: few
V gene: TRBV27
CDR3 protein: ASRVGTDFYEQY

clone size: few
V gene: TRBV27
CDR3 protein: ASSSGGSLGQGYYEQY

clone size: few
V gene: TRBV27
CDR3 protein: ASSYSSARNSREQF

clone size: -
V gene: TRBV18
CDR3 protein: ASSLLLADNEQF

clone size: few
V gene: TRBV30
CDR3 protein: SLRLAGGADTQY

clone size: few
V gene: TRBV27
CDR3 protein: ASRPTGFGANVLT

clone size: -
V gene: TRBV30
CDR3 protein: AWSVPAQGNGYT

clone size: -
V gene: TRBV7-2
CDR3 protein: ASNQEPQVSDTQY

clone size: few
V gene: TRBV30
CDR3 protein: AWNQQGNQPQH

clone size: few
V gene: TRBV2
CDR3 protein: ASIPGSFRETQY

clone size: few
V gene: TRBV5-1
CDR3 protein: ASSLGTSNYNEQF

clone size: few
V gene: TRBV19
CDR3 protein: ASSIEQGRSETQY

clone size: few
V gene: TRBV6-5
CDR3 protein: ASSYTQGSTEAF

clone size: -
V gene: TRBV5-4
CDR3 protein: ASSPTGGGYYEQY

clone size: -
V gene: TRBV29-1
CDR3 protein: SVDGEGYAF

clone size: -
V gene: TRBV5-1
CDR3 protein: ASSVLAGRYNEQF

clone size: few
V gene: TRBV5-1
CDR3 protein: ASSSRTGEAYEQY

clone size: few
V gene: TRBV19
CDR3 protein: ASSSGTGGEYEQY

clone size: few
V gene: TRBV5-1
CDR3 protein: ASSLAGDTNTGELF

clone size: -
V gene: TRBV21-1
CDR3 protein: ASSKGCRDKKETQY

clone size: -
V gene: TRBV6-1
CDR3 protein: ASSEVDRVGNQPQH

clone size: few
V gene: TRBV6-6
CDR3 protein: ASSPSGHGEQY

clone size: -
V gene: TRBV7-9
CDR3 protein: ASSRGTFNEKLF

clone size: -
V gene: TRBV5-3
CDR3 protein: ARSLAEAGQETQY

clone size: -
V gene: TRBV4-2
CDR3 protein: ASSPSTRIAGVSQETQY

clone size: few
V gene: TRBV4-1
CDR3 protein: ASSTPGLGWNYGYT

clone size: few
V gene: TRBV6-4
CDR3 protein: ASSTLAGELYEQY

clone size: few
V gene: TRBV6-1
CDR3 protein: ASSEVRHQTNYGYT

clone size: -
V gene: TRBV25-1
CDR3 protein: ASSKTQGGVGETQY

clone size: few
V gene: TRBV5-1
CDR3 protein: ASSLYPGTSNTGELF

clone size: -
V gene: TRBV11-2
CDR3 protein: ASSLVIGYT

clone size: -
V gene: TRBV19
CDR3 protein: ASSIGGSSYEQY